A selection of T cell receptor beta chains follows, all from one sample in a study of glioma-infiltrating T cells after dendritic cell vaccination. Libraries were prepared by immunoSEQ multiplex PCR; TCRdb keeps only in-frame clonotypes and omits some of them. The profile covers tens of thousands of clones, with approximately 80% appearing a single time and 15% to 18% taken by the ten largest. The sequences come from blood, collected after dendritic cell vaccination. Receptor source: a human donor with glioblastoma. CDR3s include the opening cysteine and the closing phenylalanine or tryptophan. The order of the fields is clone size, V gene, J gene, D gene, CDR3 DNA, CDR3 protein. D genes are given only for firm matches. Clone size is stated in some rows and not others, as once, few, many or a class when expanded.

clone size: -
V gene: TRBV7-2
J gene: TRBJ1-2
D gene: -
CDR3 DNA: TGTGCCAGCAGCTTAGAAGCAGGGAACTATGGCTACACCTTC
CDR3 protein: CASSLEAGNYGYTF

clone size: -
V gene: TRBV4-1
J gene: TRBJ2-7
D gene: TRBD1
CDR3 DNA: TGCGCCAGCAGCCAAGCTAGGGGGCTGGGCTACGAGCAGTACTTC
CDR3 protein: CASSQARGLGYEQYF

clone size: -
V gene: TRBV9
J gene: TRBJ2-1
D gene: TRBD2
CDR3 DNA: TGTGCCAGCAGCGGAAAGGGACTACCGAGCTCCTACAATGAGCAGTTCTTC
CDR3 protein: CASSGKGLPSSYNEQFF

clone size: few
V gene: TRBV15
J gene: TRBJ2-3
D gene: -
CDR3 DNA: TGTGCCACCAGCAGAAATAAGGGGGATACGCAGTATTTT
CDR3 protein: CATSRNKGDTQYF

clone size: -
V gene: TRBV12-5
J gene: TRBJ2-7
D gene: TRBD1
CDR3 DNA: TGTGCTAGTGGTTTGTTGCAGGTTGGGACAGAGCTCTCCTACGAGCAGTACTTC
CDR3 protein: CASGLLQVGTELSYEQYF

clone size: many
V gene: TRBV6-1
J gene: TRBJ2-1
D gene: TRBD1
CDR3 DNA: TGTGCCAGCAGTGAAGGACAGGGTTTCGATGAGCAGTTCTTC
CDR3 protein: CASSEGQGFDEQFF

clone size: -
V gene: TRBV30
J gene: TRBJ1-2
D gene: -
CDR3 DNA: TGTGCCTGGAGTGTAGACAGGTTAGCTAACTATGGCTACACCTTC
CDR3 protein: CAWSVDRLANYGYTF

clone size: -
V gene: TRBV5-1
J gene: TRBJ2-5
D gene: -
CDR3 DNA: TGCGCCAGCAGGTCAGGGGGGCCCGCGGGGGAGACCCAGTACTTC
CDR3 protein: CASRSGGPAGETQYF

clone size: -
V gene: TRBV6-1
J gene: TRBJ1-4
D gene: -
CDR3 DNA: TGTGCCTGTAGAGGGTCGAGAGAAAAACTGTTTTTT
CDR3 protein: CACRGSREKLFF

clone size: -
V gene: TRBV7-2
J gene: TRBJ2-2
D gene: -
CDR3 DNA: TGTGCCAGCAGCTTAGCGCAAATCCGCCGGGGGGCGGGGGAGCTGTTTTTT
CDR3 protein: CASSLAQIRRGAGELFF

clone size: -
V gene: TRBV6-5
J gene: TRBJ2-1
D gene: -
CDR3 DNA: TGTGCCAGCAGAACAGGGTTTATCAACAATGAGCAGTTCTTC
CDR3 protein: CASRTGFINNEQFF

clone size: -
V gene: TRBV30
J gene: TRBJ1-4
D gene: TRBD1
CDR3 DNA: TGTGCCTGGAATGGGGACAGAGGTAATGAAAAACTGTTTTTT
CDR3 protein: CAWNGDRGNEKLFF

clone size: few
V gene: TRBV7-8
J gene: TRBJ1-1
D gene: -
CDR3 DNA: TGTGCCAGCAGCTTAGGAGGTTCACGCAATGAAGCTTTCTTT
CDR3 protein: CASSLGGSRNEAFF

clone size: few
V gene: TRBV10-3
J gene: TRBJ2-5
D gene: TRBD2
CDR3 DNA: TGTGCCATCAGTGACCAAGGGCGGGGGGCGGAGACCCAGTACTTC
CDR3 protein: CAISDQGRGAETQYF

clone size: -
V gene: TRBV18
J gene: TRBJ2-1
D gene: -
CDR3 DNA: TGTGCCAGCCGCCGTCTTGTCGGGGGGCCCTACAATGAGCAGTTCTTC
CDR3 protein: CASRRLVGGPYNEQFF

clone size: -
V gene: TRBV18
J gene: TRBJ2-3
D gene: TRBD2
CDR3 DNA: TGTGCCAGCTCCACACTGGCTAGCGGGGGATATAGGCAGTATTTT
CDR3 protein: CASSTLASGGYRQYF

clone size: -
V gene: TRBV2
J gene: TRBJ2-7
D gene: TRBD2
CDR3 DNA: TGTGCCAGCTCCTTAGGGCTAGCGGGGACCGAGCAGTACTTC
CDR3 protein: CASSLGLAGTEQYF

clone size: few
V gene: TRBV10-1
J gene: TRBJ2-7
D gene: -
CDR3 DNA: TGCGCCAGCAGTGAGTCTGGGGCGGAATTCGAGCAGTACTTC
CDR3 protein: CASSESGAEFEQYF

clone size: once
V gene: TRBV30
J gene: TRBJ1-3
D gene: -
CDR3 DNA: TGTGCCTGTACAGCCATCTCTGGAAACACCATATATTTT
CDR3 protein: CACTAISGNTIYF

clone size: -
V gene: TRBV11-1
J gene: TRBJ1-4
D gene: -
CDR3 DNA: TGTGCCAGCAGCTTGGGGGCCCATAATGAAAAACTGTTTTTT
CDR3 protein: CASSLGAHNEKLFF

clone size: -
V gene: TRBV2
J gene: TRBJ2-1
D gene: -
CDR3 DNA: TGTGCCAGCAGCAACAGGAGCTCCTACAATGAGCAGTTCTTC
CDR3 protein: CASSNRSSYNEQFF

clone size: once
V gene: TRBV30
J gene: TRBJ1-2
D gene: -
CDR3 DNA: TGTGCCTGGAGTGAGACAGGCAACTATGGCTACACCTTC
CDR3 protein: CAWSETGNYGYTF

clone size: -
V gene: TRBV4-3
J gene: TRBJ2-7
D gene: TRBD1
CDR3 DNA: TGCGCCAGCAGCCAACCTTGGGACAGGGGGCAATCCTACGAGCAGTACTTC
CDR3 protein: CASSQPWDRGQSYEQYF

clone size: -
V gene: TRBV30
J gene: TRBJ1-5
D gene: -
CDR3 DNA: TGTGCCTGGAGTGGGGGGCTGGGCAATCAGCCCCAGCATTTT
CDR3 protein: CAWSGGLGNQPQHF

clone size: once
V gene: TRBV16
J gene: TRBJ2-4
D gene: -
CDR3 DNA: TGTGCCAGCAGCCCCCCCGGCGGGGTTAAAAACATTCAGTACTTC
CDR3 protein: CASSPPGGVKNIQYF

clone size: -
V gene: TRBV7-2
J gene: TRBJ2-1
D gene: -
CDR3 DNA: TGTGCCAGCAGCTTATCGTACAGGATCAATGAGCAGTTCTTC
CDR3 protein: CASSLSYRINEQFF

clone size: -
V gene: TRBV14
J gene: TRBJ1-3
D gene: -
CDR3 DNA: TGTGCCAGCAGCCCGGGTGGAGTTGGAAACACCATATATTTT
CDR3 protein: CASSPGGVGNTIYF

clone size: -
V gene: TRBV18
J gene: TRBJ2-2
D gene: -
CDR3 DNA: TGTGCCAGCTCACCGCGGGCAAGCTCCGGGGAGCTGTTTTTT
CDR3 protein: CASSPRASSGELFF